The clone carrying this TCR beta chain has only a few counts. Its cognate antigen is unknown. The data stem from a study of post-analysis software for immune sequencing data. cDNA libraries for TCR beta contained unique molecular identifiers. Input amounts of roughly 0.85 to 11 million T cells were used. These gave 500,000 or so cDNA molecules, so each molecule approximated one T cell. TCRdb reanalysed the PCR reads using MiXCR and keeps one entry per CDR3 protein. The repertoire holds hundreds of thousands of distinct CDR3 sequences, with 55% to 60% as singletons. Germline values: CDR1 SQVTM, CDR2 ANQGSEA. This CDR3 region has 14 residues. With 4 bases clipped from V and 0 bases from J, the junction kept 5 bases outside the gene matches. General study results and limits: There were roughly 5 TRBV segments more frequent in patients than controls, and TRBV5-6, TRBV5-1 and TRBV20-1 were among them. F-measure co-clustering was strong for batch-matched samples.

The chain carries TRBV29-1 and TRBJ1-2; the match to TRBD1 covers 7 bases. The material sequenced was blood. The TCR sequence derives from a girl aged 2 to 9 with multiple sclerosis. The DNA for the CDR3 is TGCAGCGTTGGGGCAGGGGGACCTAACTATGGCTACACCTTC. Translated, it gives CSVGAGGPNYGYTF.